The rows below give T cell receptor beta chains drawn from one sample of a study of T-cell reconstitution after alpha-beta-depleted transplantation in children. TCRdb itself ran the PCR reads through MiXCR, one entry per CDR3 protein. The sample shows 700,000 to 950,000 distinct CDR3 sequences, less than 20% of them seen only once. The starting material was PBMCs, mostly from graft donor cells, obtained 360 days after TCRalphabeta/CD19-depleted stem cell transplant. The receptors originated from a male patient under 18 who had a stem cell transplant for acute lymphoblastic leukemia, so the T cells may come from the graft donor. The CDR3 runs from the conserved cysteine through the conserved F or W. A D gene is named only where the DNA matches it firmly. A row's size may be missing; if present it is once, few, many or a size class.

j_gene	abundance	v_gene	d_gene	len	CDR3aa	CDR3nt
TRBJ2-1	NA	TRBV2	NA	12	CASRPAYNEQFF	TGTGCCAGCAGGCCTGCCTACAATGAGCAGTTCTTC
TRBJ2-7	NA	TRBV28	NA	14	CASSLPYGKGEQYF	TGTGCCAGCAGTTTACCTTACGGGAAAGGAGAGCAGTACTTC
TRBJ2-3	NA	TRBV14	NA	15	CASSTLDYRTDTQYF	TGTGCCAGCAGCACATTGGACTACCGCACAGATACGCAGTATTTT
TRBJ2-7	NA	TRBV11-2	NA	15	CASSLEGLRRYEQYF	TGTGCCAGCAGCTTAGAAGGGCTACGGAGATACGAGCAGTACTTC
TRBJ1-2	NA	TRBV12-3/TRBV12-4	TRBD1	16	CASSRDRRDRGYGYTF	TGTGCCAGCAGTCGAGACCGCCGGGACAGGGGATATGGCTACACCTTC
TRBJ2-7	NA	TRBV7-9	TRBD1	14	CASTGTGYSYEQYF	TGTGCCAGCACCGGGACAGGGTATAGCTACGAGCAGTACTTC
TRBJ2-2	once	TRBV7-6	TRBD2	18	CASSLALGLAGADGELFF	TGTGCCAGCAGCTTAGCGTTAGGACTAGCGGGAGCTGACGGGGAGCTGTTTTTT
TRBJ2-7	NA	TRBV4-2	NA	12	CASSPSTAEQYF	TGTGCCAGCAGCCCCTCTACGGCCGAGCAGTACTTC
TRBJ2-6	many	TRBV27	NA	16	CASSSLAASGANVLTF	TGTGCCAGCAGTTCCCTCGCGGCCTCTGGGGCCAACGTCCTGACTTTC
TRBJ1-1	NA	TRBV7-8	NA	13	CASSRRMNTEAFF	TGTGCCAGCAGCCGCCGGATGAACACTGAAGCTTTCTTT
TRBJ2-7	NA	TRBV6-5	TRBD2	15	CASRLLAGGRYEQYF	TGTGCCAGCAGGCTCTTAGCGGGAGGGAGGTACGAGCAGTACTTC
TRBJ2-7	many	TRBV5-6	TRBD2	16	CASSIVAGGPLDEQYF	TGTGCCAGCAGCATCGTAGCGGGAGGGCCGCTGGACGAGCAGTACTTC
TRBJ2-3	many	TRBV12-3/TRBV12-4	NA	13	CASSLQGRDTQYF	TGTGCCAGCAGTCTCCAGGGGAGGGATACGCAGTATTTT
TRBJ2-3	NA	TRBV20-1	NA	18	CSASPAPLTAVRPDTQYF	TGCAGTGCTAGCCCAGCTCCATTGACAGCCGTGCGGCCAGATACGCAGTATTTT
TRBJ2-7	few	TRBV11-2	NA	14	CASSLDWRSHEQYF	TGTGCCAGCAGCTTAGATTGGCGCAGCCACGAGCAGTACTTC
TRBJ2-7	few	TRBV7-6	TRBD2	15	CASTLPGGSEGEQYF	TGTGCCAGCACCCTCCCGGGCGGGAGTGAAGGCGAGCAGTACTTC